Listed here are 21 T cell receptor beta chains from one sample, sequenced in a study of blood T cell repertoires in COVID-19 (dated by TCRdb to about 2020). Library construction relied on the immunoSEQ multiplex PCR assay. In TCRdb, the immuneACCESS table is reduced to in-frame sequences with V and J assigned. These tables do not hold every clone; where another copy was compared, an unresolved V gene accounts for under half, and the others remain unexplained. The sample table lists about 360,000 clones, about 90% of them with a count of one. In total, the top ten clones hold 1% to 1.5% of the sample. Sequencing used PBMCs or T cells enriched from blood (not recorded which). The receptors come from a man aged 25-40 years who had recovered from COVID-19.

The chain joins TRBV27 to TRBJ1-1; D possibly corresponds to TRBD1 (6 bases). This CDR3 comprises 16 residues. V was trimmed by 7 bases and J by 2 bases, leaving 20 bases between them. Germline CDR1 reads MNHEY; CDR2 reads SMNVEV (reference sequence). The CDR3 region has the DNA TGTGCCAGCACATCGAGCTCCGGACAGCCAAACACTGAAGCTTTCTTT. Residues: CASTSSSGQPNTEAFF.

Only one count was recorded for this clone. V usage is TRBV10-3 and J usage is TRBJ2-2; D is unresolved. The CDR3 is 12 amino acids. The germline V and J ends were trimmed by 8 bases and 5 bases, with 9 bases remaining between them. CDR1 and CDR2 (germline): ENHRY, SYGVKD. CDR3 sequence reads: CAIARLTGELFF. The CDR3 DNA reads TGTGCCATCGCCCGGTTGACCGGGGAGCTGTTTTTT.

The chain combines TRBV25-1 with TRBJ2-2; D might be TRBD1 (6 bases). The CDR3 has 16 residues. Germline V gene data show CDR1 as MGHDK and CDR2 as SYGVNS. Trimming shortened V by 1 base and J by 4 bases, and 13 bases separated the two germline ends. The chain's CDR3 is CASSEWGRGTTGELFF. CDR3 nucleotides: TGTGCCAGCAGTGAATGGGGGCGAGGGACCACCGGGGAGCTGTTTTTT.

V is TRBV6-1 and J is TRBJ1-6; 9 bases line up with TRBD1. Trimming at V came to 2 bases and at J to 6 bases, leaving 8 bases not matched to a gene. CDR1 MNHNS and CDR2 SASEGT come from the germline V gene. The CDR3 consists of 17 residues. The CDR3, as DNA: TGTGCCAGCAGTGAATATTATGGGGGACAGGGTAATTCACCCCTCCACTTT. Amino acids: CASSEYYGGQGNSPLHF.

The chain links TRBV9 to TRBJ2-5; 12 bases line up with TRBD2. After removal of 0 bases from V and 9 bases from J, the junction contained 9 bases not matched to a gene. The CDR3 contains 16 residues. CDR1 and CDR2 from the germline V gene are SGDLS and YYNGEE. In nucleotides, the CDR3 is TGTGCCAGCAGCGTAGGGACTAGCGGGGCCGGGGGGGCCCAGTACTTC. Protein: CASSVGTSGAGGAQYF.

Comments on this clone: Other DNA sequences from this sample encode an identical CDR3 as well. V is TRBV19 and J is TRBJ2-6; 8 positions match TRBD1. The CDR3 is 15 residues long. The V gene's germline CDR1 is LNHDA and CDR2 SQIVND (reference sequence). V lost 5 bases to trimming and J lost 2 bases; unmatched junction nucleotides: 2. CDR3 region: CASSSDRAGANVLTF. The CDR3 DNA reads TGTGCCAGTAGTTCGGACAGGGCTGGGGCCAACGTCCTGACTTTC.

The CDR3 region is CASSSDRGIGNEQFF. CDR3 DNA sequence: TGCGCCAGCAGTTCGGACAGGGGGATCGGCAATGAGCAGTTCTTC. This chain joins TRBV5-1 and TRBJ2-1; 10 nucleotides align to TRBD1. The CDR3 is made up of 15 amino acids. Germline values: CDR1 SGHRS, CDR2 YFSETQ. The J segment lost 6 bases and the V segment lost 5 bases, leaving 8 bases of the junction unmatched.

The CDR3 here is CASSQDPGENTEAFF. The CDR3 DNA reads as TGTGCCAGCAGCCAAGATCCCGGGGAGAACACTGAAGCTTTCTTT. The rearrangement joins TRBV3-1 (or the pseudogene TRBV3-2) to TRBJ1-1; D is ambiguous. The V end was cut by 0 bases, the J end by 1 base, with 9 bases between. CDR3 size: 15 residues. The germline CDR1 and CDR2 sequences are LGHDT and YNNKEL (reference sequence).

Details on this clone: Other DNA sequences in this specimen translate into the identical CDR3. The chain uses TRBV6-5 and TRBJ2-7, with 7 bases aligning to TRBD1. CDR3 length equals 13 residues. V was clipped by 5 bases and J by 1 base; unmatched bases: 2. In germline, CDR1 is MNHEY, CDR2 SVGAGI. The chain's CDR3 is CASSRQGSYEQYF. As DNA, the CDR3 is TGTGCCAGCAGTAGACAGGGATCCTACGAGCAGTACTTC.

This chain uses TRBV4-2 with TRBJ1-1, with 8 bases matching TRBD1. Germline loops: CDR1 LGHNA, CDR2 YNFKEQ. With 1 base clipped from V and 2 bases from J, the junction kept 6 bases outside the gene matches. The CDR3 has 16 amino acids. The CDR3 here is CASSQGRTGSNTEAFF. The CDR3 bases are TGTGCCAGCAGCCAAGGTCGGACAGGGAGTAACACTGAAGCTTTCTTT.

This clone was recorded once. The CDR3: CASSRGQMNTEAFF. CDR3 nucleotide sequence: TGCGCCAGCAGCAGGGGACAGATGAACACTGAAGCTTTCTTT. J is TRBJ1-1 and V is TRBV5-1; 7 nucleotides align to TRBD1. Germline V gives CDR1 SGHRS, CDR2 YFSETQ. The ends lost 4 bases at V and 0 bases at J; junction bases unmatched: 3. This CDR3 comprises 14 residues.

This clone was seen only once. DNA of the CDR3: TGTGCCAGCAGCTCCCGCGGGGACCACCAAGAGACCCAGTACTTC. It encodes CASSSRGDHQETQYF. The chain uses TRBV7-2 and TRBJ2-5; a weak D match, TRBD2 (6 bases). The CDR3 covers 15 residues. Germline CDR1 reads SGHTA; CDR2 reads FQGNSA. The V end was cut by 4 bases, the J end by 0 bases, with 12 bases between.

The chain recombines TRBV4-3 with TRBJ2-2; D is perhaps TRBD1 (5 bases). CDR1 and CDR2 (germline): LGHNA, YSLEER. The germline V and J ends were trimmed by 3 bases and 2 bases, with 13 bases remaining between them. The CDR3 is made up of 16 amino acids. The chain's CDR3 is CASSQTPTANTGELFF. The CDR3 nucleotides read TGCGCCAGCAGCCAGACCCCGACAGCTAACACCGGGGAGCTGTTTTTT.

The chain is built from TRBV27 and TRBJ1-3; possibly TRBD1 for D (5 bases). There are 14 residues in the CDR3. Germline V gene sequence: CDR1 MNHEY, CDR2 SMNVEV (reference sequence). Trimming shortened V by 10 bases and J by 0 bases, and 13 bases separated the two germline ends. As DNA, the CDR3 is TGTGCCACCTGGGGGGGATACTCTGGAAACACCATATATTTT. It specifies CATWGGYSGNTIYF.

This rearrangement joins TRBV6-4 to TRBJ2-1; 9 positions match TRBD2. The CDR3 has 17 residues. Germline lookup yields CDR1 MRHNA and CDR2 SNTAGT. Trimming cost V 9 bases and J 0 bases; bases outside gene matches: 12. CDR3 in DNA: TGTGCCAGTTCCCCGAGCGGGGGGTCGAGCTCCTACAATGAGCAGTTCTTC. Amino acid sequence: CASSPSGGSSSYNEQFF.

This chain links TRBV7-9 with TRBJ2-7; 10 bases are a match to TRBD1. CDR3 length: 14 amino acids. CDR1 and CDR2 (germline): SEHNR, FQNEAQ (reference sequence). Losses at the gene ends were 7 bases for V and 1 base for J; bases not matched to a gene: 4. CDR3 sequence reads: CASTPGQGSYEQYF. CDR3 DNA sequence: TGTGCCAGCACCCCGGGACAGGGGTCCTACGAGCAGTACTTC.

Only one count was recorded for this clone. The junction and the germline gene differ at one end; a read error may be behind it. The CDR3 nucleotides read TGCGTCAGCAGCCAAGAAGAGACAGGGACCTCCTACGAGCAGTACTTC. It encodes CVSSQEETGTSYEQYF. The V and J genes are TRBV4-1 and TRBJ2-7, with 7 bases matching TRBD1. This CDR3 is 16 amino acids long. CDR1 is MGHRA, CDR2 YSYEKL, per germline.

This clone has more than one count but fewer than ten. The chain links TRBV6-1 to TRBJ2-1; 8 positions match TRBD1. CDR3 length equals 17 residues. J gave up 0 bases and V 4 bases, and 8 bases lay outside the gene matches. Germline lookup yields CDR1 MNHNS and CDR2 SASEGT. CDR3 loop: CASSGRRQGSSYNEQFF. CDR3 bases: TGTGCCAGCAGTGGGAGGAGACAGGGGAGCTCCTACAATGAGCAGTTCTTC.

The DNA for the CDR3 is TGTGCCAGCAGTGAGGCATTGGGCAATCAGCCCCAGCATTTT. Translated: CASSEALGNQPQHF. The chain is built from TRBV25-1 and TRBJ1-5; D gene ambiguous. This CDR3 region has 14 residues. Trimming cost V 3 bases and J 2 bases, with 8 bases left between them. Germline V gene data show CDR1 as MGHDK and CDR2 as SYGVNS. Full variable domain (remainder filled in from reference TRBV25-1 and TRBJ1-5): EADIYQTPRYLVIGTGKKITLECSQTMGHDKMYWYQQDPGMELHLIHYSYGVNSTEKGDLSSESTVSRIRTEHFPLTLESARPSHTSQYLCASSEALGNQPQHFGDGTRLSIL.

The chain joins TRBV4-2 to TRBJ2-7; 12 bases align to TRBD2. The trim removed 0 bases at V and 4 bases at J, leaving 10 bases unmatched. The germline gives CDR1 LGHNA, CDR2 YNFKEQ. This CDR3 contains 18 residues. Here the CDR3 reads CASSQDRPLLAGGYEQYF. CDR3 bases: TGTGCCAGCAGCCAAGACCGCCCACTACTAGCGGGGGGTTACGAGCAGTACTTC.

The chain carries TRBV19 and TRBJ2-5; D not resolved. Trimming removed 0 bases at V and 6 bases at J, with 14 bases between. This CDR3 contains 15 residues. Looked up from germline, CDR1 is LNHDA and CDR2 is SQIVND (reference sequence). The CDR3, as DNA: TGTGCCAGTAGTATAGATCATAGTAGCTGGCAGACCCAGTACTTC. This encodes CASSIDHSSWQTQYF. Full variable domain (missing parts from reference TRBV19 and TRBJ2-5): DGGITQSPKYLFRKEGQNVTLSCEQNLNHDAMYWYRQDPGQGLRLIYYSQIVNDFQKGDIAEGYSVSREKKESFPLTVTSAQKNPTAFYLCASSIDHSSWQTQYFGPGTRLLVL.